The clone carrying this TCR beta chain was counted at least ten times. These data originate in a study of neurological immune-mediated disorders. As for the study in general: For the approximately 35 multiple sclerosis patients, the disease was relapsing-remitting in about 30 and secondary progressive in 3.

V trimming: 0 bases; J trimming: 8 bases; junction bases outside the gene matches: 10. The CDR3 has 15 amino acids. Germline V gene sequence: CDR1 SGHRS, CDR2 YFSETQ. Synthesis of cDNA was carried out by template-switch 5'RACE. The reaction used 10-nucleotide random UMIs. Each CDR3 protein gets one entry after TCRdb re-called the 5' RACE reads with MiXCR. Found here are 50,000 to 55,000 distinct CDR3 sequences, 3% to 4.5% of them singletons; the top ten hold over 5.5%. The rearrangement links TRBV5-1 to TRBJ1-1, with 7 bases matching TRBD1. Sequencing was carried out using PBMCs. This TCR was sampled from a man aged 55-75 years with multiple sclerosis. CDR3 nucleotides: TGCGCCAGCAGCTTGGAAGGGGCCGGGACAGCAGAAGCTTTCTTT. Its translation: CASSLEGAGTAEAFF. Combining the CDR3 with reference TRBV5-1 and TRBJ1-1 gives the whole variable domain KAGVTQTPRYLIKTRGQQVTLSCSPISGHRSVSWYQQTPGQGLQFLFEYFSETQRNKGNFPGRFSGRQFSNSRSEMNVSTLELGDSALYLCASSLEGAGTAEAFFGQGTRLTVV.